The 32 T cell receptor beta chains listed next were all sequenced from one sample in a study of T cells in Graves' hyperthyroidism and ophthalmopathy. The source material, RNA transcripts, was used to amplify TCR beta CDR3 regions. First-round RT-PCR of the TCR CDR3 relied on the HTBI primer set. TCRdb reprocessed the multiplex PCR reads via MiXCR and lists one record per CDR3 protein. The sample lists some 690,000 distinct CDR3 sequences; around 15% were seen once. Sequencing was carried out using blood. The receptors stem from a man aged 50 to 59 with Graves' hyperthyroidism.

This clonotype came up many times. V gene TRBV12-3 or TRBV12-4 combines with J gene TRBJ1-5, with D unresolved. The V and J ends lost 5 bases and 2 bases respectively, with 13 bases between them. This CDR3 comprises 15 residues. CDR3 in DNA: TGTGCCAGCAGTGTCATGGGTTTGGGCAATCAGCCCCAGCATTTT. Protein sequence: CASSVMGLGNQPQHF.

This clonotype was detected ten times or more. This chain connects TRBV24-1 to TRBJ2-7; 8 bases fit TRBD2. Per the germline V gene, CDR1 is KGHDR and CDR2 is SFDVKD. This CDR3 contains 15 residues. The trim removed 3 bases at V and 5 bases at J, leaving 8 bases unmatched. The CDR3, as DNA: TGTGCCACCAGTGATCCCGGGACTAGGAGCGACGAGCAGTACTTC. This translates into CATSDPGTRSDEQYF.

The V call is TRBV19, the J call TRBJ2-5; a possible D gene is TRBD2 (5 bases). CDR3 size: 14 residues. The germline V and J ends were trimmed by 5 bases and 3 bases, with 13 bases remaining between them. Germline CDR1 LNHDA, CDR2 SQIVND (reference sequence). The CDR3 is CASSLGLLEETQYF. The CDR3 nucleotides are TGTGCCAGTAGTCTGGGGTTACTAGAAGAGACCCAGTACTTC.

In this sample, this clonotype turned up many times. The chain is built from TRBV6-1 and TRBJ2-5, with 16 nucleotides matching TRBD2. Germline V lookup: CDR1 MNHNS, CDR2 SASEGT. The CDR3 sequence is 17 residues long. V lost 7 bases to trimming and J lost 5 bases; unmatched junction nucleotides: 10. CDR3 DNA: TGTGCCAGCACCCCCGGCGCGGGACTAGCGGGAGGGGAGACCCAGTACTTC. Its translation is CASTPGAGLAGGETQYF.

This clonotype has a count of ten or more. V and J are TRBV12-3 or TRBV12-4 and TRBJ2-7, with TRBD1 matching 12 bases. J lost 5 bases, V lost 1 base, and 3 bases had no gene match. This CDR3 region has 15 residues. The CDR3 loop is CASSLVGTGGNEQYF. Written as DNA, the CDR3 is TGTGCCAGCAGTTTAGTAGGGACAGGGGGCAACGAGCAGTACTTC.

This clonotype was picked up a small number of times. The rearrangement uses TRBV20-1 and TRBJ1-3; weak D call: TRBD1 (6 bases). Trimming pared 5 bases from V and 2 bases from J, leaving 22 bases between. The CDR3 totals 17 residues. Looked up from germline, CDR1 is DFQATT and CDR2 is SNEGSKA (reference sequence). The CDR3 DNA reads TGCAGTGCTTTTTTCCCGGACAGTTTAAATACTGGAAACACCATATATTTT. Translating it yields CSAFFPDSLNTGNTIYF.

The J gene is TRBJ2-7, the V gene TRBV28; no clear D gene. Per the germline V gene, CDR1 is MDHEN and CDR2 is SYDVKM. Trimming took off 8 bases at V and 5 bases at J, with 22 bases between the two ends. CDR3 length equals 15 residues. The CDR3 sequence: CASGGPEMPGNEQYF. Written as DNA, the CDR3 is TGTGCCAGCGGTGGACCGGAGATGCCTGGGAACGAGCAGTACTTC.

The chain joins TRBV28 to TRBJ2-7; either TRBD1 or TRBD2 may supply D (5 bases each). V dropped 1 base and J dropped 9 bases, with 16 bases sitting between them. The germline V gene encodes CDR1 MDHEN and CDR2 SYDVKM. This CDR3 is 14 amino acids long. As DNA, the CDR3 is TGTGCCAGCAGTTTATACCCAGGGACGGTAGGGCAGTACTTC. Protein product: CASSLYPGTVGQYF. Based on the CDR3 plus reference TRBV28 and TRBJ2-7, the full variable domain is DVKVTQSSRYLVKRTGEKVFLECVQDMDHENMFWYRQDPGLGLRLIYFSYDVKMKEKGDIPEGYSVSREKKERFSLILESASTNQTSMYLCASSLYPGTVGQYFGPGTRLTVT.

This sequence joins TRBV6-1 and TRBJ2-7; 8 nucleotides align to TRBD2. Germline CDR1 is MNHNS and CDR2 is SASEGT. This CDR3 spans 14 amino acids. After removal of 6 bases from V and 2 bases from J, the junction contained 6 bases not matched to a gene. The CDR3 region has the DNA TGTGCCAGCAGCCGGACTAGCAGTGCCTACGAGCAGTACTTC. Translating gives CASSRTSSAYEQYF.

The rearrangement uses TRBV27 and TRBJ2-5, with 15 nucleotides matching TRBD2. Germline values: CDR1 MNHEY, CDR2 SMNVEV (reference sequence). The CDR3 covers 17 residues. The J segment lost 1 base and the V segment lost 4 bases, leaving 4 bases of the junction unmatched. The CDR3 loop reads CASSSGLAGGPQETQYF. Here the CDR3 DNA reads TGTGCCAGCAGTTCGGGACTAGCGGGAGGCCCCCAAGAGACCCAGTACTTC.

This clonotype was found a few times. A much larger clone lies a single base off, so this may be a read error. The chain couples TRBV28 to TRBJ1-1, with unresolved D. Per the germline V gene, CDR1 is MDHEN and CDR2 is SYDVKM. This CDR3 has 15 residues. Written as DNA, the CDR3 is TGTGTCAGCAGCCCGGGCCTACTCTTTAACACTGAAGCTTTCTTT. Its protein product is CVSSPGLLFNTEAFF.

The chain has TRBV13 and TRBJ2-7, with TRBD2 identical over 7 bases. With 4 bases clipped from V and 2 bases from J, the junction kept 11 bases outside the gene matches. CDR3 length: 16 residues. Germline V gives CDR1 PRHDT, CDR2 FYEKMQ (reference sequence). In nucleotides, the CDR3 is TGTGCCAGCAGCTCGCGGGATACTAGCGCTGCCTACGAGCAGTACTTC. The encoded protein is CASSSRDTSAAYEQYF.

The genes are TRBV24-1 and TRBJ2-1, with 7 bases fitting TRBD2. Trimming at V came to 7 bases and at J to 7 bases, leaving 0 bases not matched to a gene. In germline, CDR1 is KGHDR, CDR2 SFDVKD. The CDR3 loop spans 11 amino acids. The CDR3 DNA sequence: TGTGCCACCAGGGGACTAAATGAGCAGTTCTTC. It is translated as CATRGLNEQFF.

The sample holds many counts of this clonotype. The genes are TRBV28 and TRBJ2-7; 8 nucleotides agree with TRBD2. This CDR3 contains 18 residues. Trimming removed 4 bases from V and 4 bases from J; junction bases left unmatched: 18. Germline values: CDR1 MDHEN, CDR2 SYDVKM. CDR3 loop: CASSSHRGVAGSKYEQYF. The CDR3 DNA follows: TGTGCCAGCAGTTCCCATCGGGGAGTAGCGGGGTCTAAATACGAGCAGTACTTC.

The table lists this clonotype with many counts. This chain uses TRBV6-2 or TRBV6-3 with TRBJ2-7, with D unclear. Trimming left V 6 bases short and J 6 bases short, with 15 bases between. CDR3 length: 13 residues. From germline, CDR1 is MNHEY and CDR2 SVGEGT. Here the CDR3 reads CASRYTPRVEQYF. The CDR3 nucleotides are TGTGCCAGCAGGTACACCCCCCGGGTCGAGCAGTACTTC.

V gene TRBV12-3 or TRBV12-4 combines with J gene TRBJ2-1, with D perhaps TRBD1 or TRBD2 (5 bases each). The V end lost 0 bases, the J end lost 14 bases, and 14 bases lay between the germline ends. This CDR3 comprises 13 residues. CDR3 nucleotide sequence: TGTGCCAGCAGTTTAGCGGGACGCCTAGTCGAGTTCTTC. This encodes CASSLAGRLVEFF.

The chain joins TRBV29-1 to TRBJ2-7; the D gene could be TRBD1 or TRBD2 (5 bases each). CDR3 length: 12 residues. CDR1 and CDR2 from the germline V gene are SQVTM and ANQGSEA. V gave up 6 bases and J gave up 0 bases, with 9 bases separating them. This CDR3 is CSVGEYSYEQYF. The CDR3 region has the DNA TGCAGCGTAGGGGAGTACTCCTACGAGCAGTACTTC.

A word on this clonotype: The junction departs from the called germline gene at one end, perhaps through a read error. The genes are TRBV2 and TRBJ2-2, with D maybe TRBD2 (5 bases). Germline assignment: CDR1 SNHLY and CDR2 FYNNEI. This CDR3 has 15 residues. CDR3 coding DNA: TGTGCCAGCAGTGTTCAAGCGACGAACACCGGGGAGCTGGTTTTT. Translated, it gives CASSVQATNTGELVF.

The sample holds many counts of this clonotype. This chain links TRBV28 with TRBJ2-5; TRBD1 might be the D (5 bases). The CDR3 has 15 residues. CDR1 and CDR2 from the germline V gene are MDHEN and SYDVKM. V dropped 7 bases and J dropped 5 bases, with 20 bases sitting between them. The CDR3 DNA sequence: TGTGCCAGCATTCGCCACAGGTCTGGGCTTGAGACCCAGTACTTC. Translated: CASIRHRSGLETQYF. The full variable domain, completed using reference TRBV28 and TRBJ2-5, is DVKVTQSSRYLVKRTGEKVFLECVQDMDHENMFWYRQDPGLGLRLIYFSYDVKMKEKGDIPEGYSVSREKKERFSLILESASTNQTSMYLCASIRHRSGLETQYFGPGTRLLVL.

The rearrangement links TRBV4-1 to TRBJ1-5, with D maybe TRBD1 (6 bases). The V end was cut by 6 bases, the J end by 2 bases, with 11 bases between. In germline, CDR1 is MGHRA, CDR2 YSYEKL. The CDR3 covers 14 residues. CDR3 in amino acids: CASSQGKGNQPQHF. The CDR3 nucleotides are TGCGCCAGCAGTCAGGGGAAGGGCAATCAGCCCCAGCATTTT.

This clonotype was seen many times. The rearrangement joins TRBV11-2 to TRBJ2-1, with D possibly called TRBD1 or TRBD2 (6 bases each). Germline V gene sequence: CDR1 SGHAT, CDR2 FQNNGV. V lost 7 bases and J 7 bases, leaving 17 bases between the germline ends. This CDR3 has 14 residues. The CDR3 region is CASTRTAGGNEQFF. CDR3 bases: TGTGCCAGCACCCGGACAGCGGGCGGGAATGAGCAGTTCTTC.

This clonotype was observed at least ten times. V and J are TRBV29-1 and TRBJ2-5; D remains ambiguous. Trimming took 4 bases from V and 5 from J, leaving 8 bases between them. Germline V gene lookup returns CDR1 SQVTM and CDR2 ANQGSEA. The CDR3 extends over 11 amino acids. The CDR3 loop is CSVAPLETQYF. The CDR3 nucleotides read TGCAGCGTTGCCCCGCTTGAGACCCAGTACTTC.

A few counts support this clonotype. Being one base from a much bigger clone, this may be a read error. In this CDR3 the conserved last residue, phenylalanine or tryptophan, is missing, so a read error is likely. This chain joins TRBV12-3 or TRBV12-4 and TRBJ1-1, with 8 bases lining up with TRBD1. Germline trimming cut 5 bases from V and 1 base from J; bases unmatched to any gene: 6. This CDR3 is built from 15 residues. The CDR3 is CASSPSGTGNTEAFL. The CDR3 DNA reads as TGTGCCAGCAGTCCCTCCGGGACAGGGAACACTGAAGCTTTCCTT.

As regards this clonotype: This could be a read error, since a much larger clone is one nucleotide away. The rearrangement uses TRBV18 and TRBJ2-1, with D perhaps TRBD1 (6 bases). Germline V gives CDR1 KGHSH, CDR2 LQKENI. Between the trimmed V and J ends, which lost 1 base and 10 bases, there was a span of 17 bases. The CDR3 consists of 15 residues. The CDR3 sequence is CASSPLARGGNEQFF. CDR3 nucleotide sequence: TGTGCCAGCTCACCACTAGCCAGGGGTGGCAACGAGCAGTTCTTC.

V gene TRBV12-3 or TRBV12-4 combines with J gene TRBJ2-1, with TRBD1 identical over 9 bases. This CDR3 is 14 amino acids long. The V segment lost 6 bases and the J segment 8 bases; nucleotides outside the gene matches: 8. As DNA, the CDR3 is TGTGCCAGCAGCCTTGGACAGGGGCGTTATGAGCAGTTCTTC. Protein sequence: CASSLGQGRYEQFF.

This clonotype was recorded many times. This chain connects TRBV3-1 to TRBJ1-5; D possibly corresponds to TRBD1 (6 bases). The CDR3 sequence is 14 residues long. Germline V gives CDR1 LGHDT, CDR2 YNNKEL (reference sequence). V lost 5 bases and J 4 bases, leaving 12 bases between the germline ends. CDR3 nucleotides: TGTGCCAGCAGCGACCGGACAGTTAATCAGCCCCAGCATTTT. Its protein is CASSDRTVNQPQHF.

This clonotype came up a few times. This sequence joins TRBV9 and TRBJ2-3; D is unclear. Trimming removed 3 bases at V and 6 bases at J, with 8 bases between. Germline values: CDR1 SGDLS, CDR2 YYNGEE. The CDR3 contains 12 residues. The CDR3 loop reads CASSEYSDTQYF. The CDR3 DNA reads TGTGCCAGCAGCGAGTATTCCGATACGCAGTATTTT. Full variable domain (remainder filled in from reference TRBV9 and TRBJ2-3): DSGVTQTPKHLITATGQRVTLRCSPRSGDLSVYWYQQSLDQGLQFLIQYYNGEERAKGNILERFSAQQFPDLHSELNLSSLELGDSALYFCASSEYSDTQYFGPGTRLTVL.

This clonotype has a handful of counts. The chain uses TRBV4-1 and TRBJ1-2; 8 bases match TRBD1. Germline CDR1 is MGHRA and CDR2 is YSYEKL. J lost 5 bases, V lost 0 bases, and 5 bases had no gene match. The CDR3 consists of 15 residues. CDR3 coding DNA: TGCGCCAGCAGCCAAGAGACAGGGGTTGGTTATGGCTACACCTTC. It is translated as CASSQETGVGYGYTF.

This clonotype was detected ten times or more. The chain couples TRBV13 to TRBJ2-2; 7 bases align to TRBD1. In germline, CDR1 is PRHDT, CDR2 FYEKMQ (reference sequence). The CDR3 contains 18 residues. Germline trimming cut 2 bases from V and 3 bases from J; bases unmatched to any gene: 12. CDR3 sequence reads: CASSLRGRLMGDTGELFF. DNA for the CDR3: TGTGCCAGCAGCTTAAGGGGGCGCCTGATGGGTGACACCGGGGAGCTGTTTTTT.

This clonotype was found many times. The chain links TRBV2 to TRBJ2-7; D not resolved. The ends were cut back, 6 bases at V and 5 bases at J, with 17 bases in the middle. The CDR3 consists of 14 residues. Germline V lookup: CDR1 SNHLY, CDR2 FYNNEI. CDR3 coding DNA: TGTGCCAGCAGGGGTACCGACCCCTCGGACGAGCAGTACTTC. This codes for CASRGTDPSDEQYF.

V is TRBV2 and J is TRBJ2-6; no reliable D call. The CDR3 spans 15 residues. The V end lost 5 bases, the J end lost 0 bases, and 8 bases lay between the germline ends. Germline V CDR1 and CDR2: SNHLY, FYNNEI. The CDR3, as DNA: TGTGCCAGCAGTCGTGGTCTCTCTGGGGCCAACGTCCTGACTTTC. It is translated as CASSRGLSGANVLTF.

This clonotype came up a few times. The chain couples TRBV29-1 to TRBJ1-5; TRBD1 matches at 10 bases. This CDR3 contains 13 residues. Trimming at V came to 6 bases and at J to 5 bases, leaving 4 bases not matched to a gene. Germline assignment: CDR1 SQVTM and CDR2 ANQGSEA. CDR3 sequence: CSVGQGGDQPQHF. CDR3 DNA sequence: TGCAGCGTAGGACAGGGGGGTGATCAGCCCCAGCATTTT.